One and the same sample provided the 29 T cell receptor beta chains below, sequenced in a study of shared clonotypes between healthy human individuals. The data were produced by immunoSEQ multiplex PCR, yet TCRdb's version contains in-frame clones alone and is incomplete. The sample contains some 500,000 clones, about 96% of which appear only once. Specimen: naive CD4+ T cells sorted from blood. Subset: CD45RA+ positively selected. These receptors originate from a young woman in good health.

The chain recombines TRBV5-4 with TRBJ2-1; a weak D match, TRBD1 (6 bases). CDR3 length: 14 amino acids. Trimming took off 5 bases at V and 6 bases at J, with 15 bases between the two ends. Germline CDR1 SGHNT, CDR2 YYREEE (reference sequence). CDR3 in DNA: TGTGCCAGCAGGTCTCAGGGGTTGGTCAATGAGCAGTTCTTC. Protein sequence: CASRSQGLVNEQFF. The whole variable domain, remainder taken from reference TRBV5-4 and TRBJ2-1, is ETGVTQSPTHLIKTRGQQVTLRCSSQSGHNTVSWYQQALGQGPQFIFQYYREEENGRGNFPPRFSGLQFPNYSSELNVNALELDDSALYLCASRSQGLVNEQFFGPGTRLTVL.

This sequence joins TRBV7-3 and TRBJ2-2, with D unresolved. Trimming took off 5 bases at V and 4 bases at J, with 14 bases between the two ends. Germline V gene data show CDR1 as SGHTA and CDR2 as FQGTGA. The CDR3 is made up of 15 amino acids. CDR3 protein: CASSERHRPTGELFF. The DNA for the CDR3 is TGTGCCAGCAGCGAGAGGCACCGTCCCACCGGGGAGCTGTTTTTT.

The chain uses TRBV28 and TRBJ1-4, with 8 bases lining up with TRBD1. The CDR3 sequence is 14 residues long. The germline gives CDR1 MDHEN, CDR2 SYDVKM. V gave up 5 bases and J gave up 8 bases; unmatched junction bases: 7. CDR3 residues: CASSLADRDEKLFF. The CDR3 region has the DNA TGTGCCAGCAGTCTGGCGGACAGGGACGAAAAACTGTTTTTT.

This chain uses TRBV11-2 with TRBJ2-5, with 11 bases lining up with TRBD2. This CDR3 contains 18 residues. Looked up from germline, CDR1 is SGHAT and CDR2 is FQNNGV. Trimming at V came to 3 bases and at J to 1 base, leaving 10 bases not matched to a gene. CDR3 residues: CASSLVLAGAPGQETQYF. DNA for the CDR3: TGTGCCAGCAGCTTGGTACTAGCGGGAGCCCCCGGCCAAGAGACCCAGTACTTC. Filled out from reference TRBV11-2 and TRBJ2-5, the complete variable domain reads EAGVAQSPRYKIIEKRQSVAFWCNPISGHATLYWYQQILGQGPKLLIQFQNNGVVDDSQLPKDRFSAERLKGVDSTLKIQPAKLEDSAVYLCASSLVLAGAPGQETQYFGPGTRLLVL.

The rearrangement joins TRBV10-3 to TRBJ2-3, with a weak D call TRBD2 (6 bases). V was trimmed by 4 bases and J by 10 bases, leaving 15 bases between them. The CDR3 is 13 amino acids. Germline V lookup: CDR1 ENHRY, CDR2 SYGVKD. The CDR3 loop reads CAISVAASHAQYF. CDR3 coding DNA: TGTGCCATCAGTGTAGCGGCATCCCACGCGCAGTATTTT.

The chain joins TRBV7-3 to TRBJ2-2; D is ambiguous. The V gene's germline CDR1 is SGHTA and CDR2 FQGTGA. This CDR3 spans 12 amino acids. Deletions cut 5 bases from V and 7 bases from J, with 8 bases between. CDR3 nucleotide sequence: TGTGCCAGCAGCCCCCAGTTCGGGGAGCTGTTTTTT. Translated, it gives CASSPQFGELFF.

The rearrangement links TRBV15 to TRBJ1-4; perhaps TRBD1 as D (6 bases). This CDR3 has 16 amino acids. V was pared by 1 base and J by 4 bases, with 13 bases between. Germline V CDR1 and CDR2: LNHNV, YYDKDF (reference sequence). The CDR3 coding sequence is TGTGCCACCAGCAGAGGTGGTTTACAGGGTAATGAAAAACTGTTTTTT. It yields the protein CATSRGGLQGNEKLFF.

The chain combines TRBV7-8 with TRBJ2-1; 7 positions agree with TRBD2. The V segment lost 5 bases and the J segment 10 bases; nucleotides outside the gene matches: 17. The length of the CDR3 is 16 residues. Germline lookup yields CDR1 SGHVS and CDR2 FQNEAQ. CDR3 coding DNA: TGTGCCAGCAGCCCGCGACTAGCCACAAACAACCACGAGCAGTTCTTC. Its translation: CASSPRLATNNHEQFF.

The chain joins TRBV1 to TRBJ2-3; TRBD2, the table's D call, lacks a check against the DNA. TRBV1 is a documented pseudogene. The CDR3 contains 15 residues. Written as DNA, the CDR3 is TGCACCAGCAGCCAGAGCGGGAGTAGCACAGATACGCAGTATTTT. It is translated as CTSSQSGSSTDTQYF.

This chain links TRBV6-6 with TRBJ2-5; D is ambiguous. Trimming took 7 bases from V and 0 from J, leaving 9 bases between them. The CDR3 loop spans 13 amino acids. The germline V gene has CDR1 MNHNY and CDR2 SVGAGI (reference sequence). CDR3: CASNKADQETQYF. CDR3 sequence (DNA): TGTGCCAGCAACAAGGCGGACCAAGAGACCCAGTACTTC.

This chain connects TRBV11-2 to TRBJ2-3; TRBD1 might be the D (6 bases). The CDR3 has 16 residues. CDR1 SGHAT and CDR2 FQNNGV come from the germline V gene. The V end was cut by 1 base, the J end by 2 bases, with 13 bases between. CDR3 coding DNA: TGTGCCAGCAGCTTAGGCCGGGACACCCTCACAGATACGCAGTATTTT. This translates into CASSLGRDTLTDTQYF.

The J gene is TRBJ1-5, the V gene TRBV11-2; TRBD1 might be the D (5 bases). The germline V and J ends were trimmed by 4 bases and 2 bases, with 9 bases remaining between them. The V gene's germline CDR1 is SGHAT and CDR2 FQNNGV. CDR3 size: 14 residues. CDR3 amino acids: CASSSGVGNQPQHF. Written as DNA, the CDR3 is TGTGCCAGCAGCTCGGGGGTCGGCAATCAGCCCCAGCATTTT.

The V and J genes are TRBV4-1 and TRBJ1-5, with TRBD1 as a possible D gene (5 bases). The CDR3 is 17 residues long. V lost 0 bases and J 4 bases, leaving 16 bases between the germline ends. Germline loops: CDR1 MGHRA, CDR2 YSYEKL. Here the CDR3 DNA reads TGCGCCAGCAGCCAAGATGGATCAGGACAAACTAATCAGCCCCAGCATTTT. It yields the protein CASSQDGSGQTNQPQHF.

The genes are TRBV28 and TRBJ2-7, with D hard to call. Trimming left V 3 bases short and J 3 bases short, with 15 bases between. The CDR3 runs 15 residues. The germline CDR1 and CDR2 sequences are MDHEN and SYDVKM. In nucleotides, the CDR3 is TGTGCCAGCAGTTTGGGTGACACCCACTACTACGAGCAGTACTTC. Residues: CASSLGDTHYYEQYF.

This chain joins TRBV27 and TRBJ1-1; TRBD1 agrees at 9 bases. The germline V gene encodes CDR1 MNHEY and CDR2 SMNVEV (reference sequence). Trimming at V came to 5 bases and at J to 8 bases, leaving 15 bases not matched to a gene. CDR3 size: 16 residues. Here the CDR3 reads CASSITGGAGRREAFF. The CDR3 DNA reads TGTGCCAGCAGTATTACAGGGGGCGCAGGGAGAAGGGAAGCTTTCTTT.

DNA for the CDR3: TGCAGCGTCGGACAGGGGGCAGCGATGAACACTGAAGCTTTCTTT. Protein sequence: CSVGQGAAMNTEAFF. The genes are TRBV29-1 and TRBJ1-1, with TRBD1 matching over 11 bases. The CDR3 runs to 15 residues. V was clipped by 6 bases and J by 0 bases; unmatched bases: 6. Per the germline V gene, CDR1 is SQVTM and CDR2 is ANQGSEA.

This chain's CDR3 is CASSEAPVGFLQGEAFF. DNA of the CDR3: TGTGCCAGCAGTGAAGCGCCTGTGGGGTTTTTGCAAGGTGAAGCTTTCTTT. The chain has TRBV2 and TRBJ1-1; D not resolved. Germline V CDR1 and CDR2: SNHLY, FYNNEI. Trimming removed 0 bases from V and 7 bases from J, with 21 bases in between. This CDR3 is built from 17 residues.

CDR3 region: CASSVRAGDSNQPQHF. The DNA of the CDR3 is TGTGCCAGCTCCGTCCGGGCAGGGGATAGCAATCAGCCCCAGCATTTT. The chain has TRBV18 and TRBJ1-5, with D perhaps TRBD1 (6 bases). The germline CDR1 and CDR2 sequences are KGHSH and LQKENI. This CDR3 comprises 16 residues. Trimming cost V 6 bases and J 0 bases, with 15 bases left between them. Complete variable domain (other parts from reference TRBV18 and TRBJ1-5): NAGVMQNPRHLVRRRGQEARLRCSPMKGHSHVYWYRQLPEEGLKFMVYLQKENIIDESGMPKERFSAEFPKEGPSILRIQQVVRGDSAAYFCASSVRAGDSNQPQHFGDGTRLSIL.

A single count supports this clone. The V gene is TRBV18, the J gene TRBJ2-7; no definite D call. Trimming left V 0 bases short and J 0 bases short, with 18 bases between. This CDR3 contains 18 residues. Germline V lookup: CDR1 KGHSH, CDR2 LQKENI. The CDR3 region has the DNA TGTGCCAGCTCACCACCCCCCCCCGATGAAACCGGCTCCTACGAGCAGTACTTC. Protein: CASSPPPPDETGSYEQYF.

This rearrangement joins TRBV4-1 to TRBJ2-1; 10 nucleotides line up with TRBD2. Per germline, CDR1 MGHRA and CDR2 YSYEKL. The CDR3 sequence is 17 residues long. The V segment lost 2 bases and the J segment 0 bases; nucleotides outside the gene matches: 4. CDR3 in DNA: TGCGCCAGCAGCCAACCCGGACTAGCGGCCTCCTACAATGAGCAGTTCTTC. It translates to CASSQPGLAASYNEQFF.

The rearrangement links TRBV19 to TRBJ1-5, with a weak D call TRBD1 (5 bases). The CDR3 has 13 amino acids. The V end lost 4 bases, the J end lost 6 bases, and 10 bases lay between the germline ends. Germline V gene sequence: CDR1 LNHDA, CDR2 SQIVND (reference sequence). CDR3 protein: CASSRAGFQPQHF. The CDR3 DNA is TGTGCCAGTAGTAGGGCAGGGTTTCAGCCCCAGCATTTT.

V is TRBV4-1 and J is TRBJ2-7; TRBD1 matches at 7 bases. This CDR3 region has 15 residues. Germline CDR1 and CDR2: MGHRA and YSYEKL. After removal of 4 bases from V and 9 bases from J, the junction contained 15 bases not matched to a gene. The CDR3: CASSLTGTEIMGQYF. CDR3 sequence (DNA): TGCGCCAGCAGCCTAACCGGGACAGAAATCATGGGGCAGTACTTC.

This rearrangement joins TRBV28 to TRBJ1-2; 9 bases map to TRBD1. The V and J ends lost 5 bases and 6 bases, in that order; junction bases with no gene match: 7. This CDR3 region has 14 residues. Per germline, CDR1 MDHEN and CDR2 SYDVKM. In nucleotides, the CDR3 is TGTGCCAGCAGTACCCCGACAGGGGGAAATGGCTACACCTTC. Translated: CASSTPTGGNGYTF.

A note on this clone: The junction and the germline gene differ at one end; a read error may be behind it. This chain uses TRBV28 with TRBJ2-3, with unresolved D. This CDR3 has 11 amino acids. CDR1 and CDR2 (germline): MDHEN, SYDVKM. The CDR3: CASSKLVTIDF. The CDR3 coding sequence is TGTGCCAGCAGCAAGTTGGTTACGATAGATTTT.

V is TRBV28 and J is TRBJ2-7; D is tentatively TRBD1 or TRBD2 (5 bases each). CDR1 MDHEN and CDR2 SYDVKM come from the germline V gene. The CDR3 has 14 amino acids. Trimming pared 4 bases from V and 2 bases from J, leaving 12 bases between. The CDR3 protein is CASSSGTWTYEQYF. CDR3 in DNA: TGTGCCAGCAGTTCCGGGACCTGGACCTACGAGCAGTACTTC.

V gene TRBV2 combines with J gene TRBJ2-1; D not resolved. Trimming took off 5 bases at V and 1 base at J, with 9 bases between the two ends. CDR3 length: 14 residues. CDR1 is SNHLY, CDR2 FYNNEI, per germline. CDR3 amino acids: CASSNSYSYNEQFF. The DNA of the CDR3 is TGTGCCAGCAGTAATAGCTATTCCTACAATGAGCAGTTCTTC.

This chain links TRBV2 with TRBJ2-7; a weak D match, TRBD1 (6 bases). Between the trimmed V and J ends, which lost 7 bases and 3 bases, there was a span of 22 bases. The CDR3 spans 16 residues. CDR1 and CDR2 from the germline V gene are SNHLY and FYNNEI. In nucleotides, the CDR3 is TGTGCCAGCATGGCAGGGGCTGGCCGTGGTGGCTACGAGCAGTACTTC. Protein product: CASMAGAGRGGYEQYF.

The CDR3 protein is CASSDRDSDGYTF. The CDR3 DNA reads TGTGCCAGCAGTGACAGGGATTCTGATGGCTACACCTTC. The gene calls are TRBV25-1 and TRBJ1-2; maybe TRBD1 (5 bases). Germline CDR1 is MGHDK and CDR2 is SYGVNS. This CDR3 contains 13 residues. V gave up 3 bases and J gave up 6 bases, with 11 bases separating them.

The gene calls are TRBV27 and TRBJ2-5; tentatively, D is TRBD1 (5 bases). Trimming removed 3 bases from V and 2 bases from J, with 10 bases in between. CDR1 MNHEY and CDR2 SMNVEV come from the germline V gene (reference sequence). The CDR3 is 14 amino acids. CDR3 amino acids: CASSFGQGQETQYF. In DNA, the CDR3 is TGTGCCAGCAGTTTCGGGCAGGGACAAGAGACCCAGTACTTC.